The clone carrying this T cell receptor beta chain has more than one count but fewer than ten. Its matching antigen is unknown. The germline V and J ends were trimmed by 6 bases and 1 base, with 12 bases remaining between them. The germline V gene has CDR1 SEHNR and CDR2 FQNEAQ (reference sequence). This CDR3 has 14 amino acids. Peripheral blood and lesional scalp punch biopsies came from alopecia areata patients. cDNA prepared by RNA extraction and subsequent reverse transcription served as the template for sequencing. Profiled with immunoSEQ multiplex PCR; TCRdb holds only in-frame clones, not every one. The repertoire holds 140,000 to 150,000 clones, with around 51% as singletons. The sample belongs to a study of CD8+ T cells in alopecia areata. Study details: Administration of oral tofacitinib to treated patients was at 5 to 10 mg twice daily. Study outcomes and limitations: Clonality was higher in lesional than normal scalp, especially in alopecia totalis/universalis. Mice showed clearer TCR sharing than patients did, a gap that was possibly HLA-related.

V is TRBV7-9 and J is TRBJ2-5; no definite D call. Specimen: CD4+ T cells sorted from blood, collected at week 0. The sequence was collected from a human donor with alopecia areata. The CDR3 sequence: CASSRQTSQETQYF. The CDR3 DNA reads TGTGCCAGCAGTAGACAAACATCCCAAGAGACCCAGTACTTC.